Below, 29 T cell receptor beta chains from the same sample are listed, as sequenced in a study of neurological immune-mediated disorders. From the 5' RACE reads, TCRdb called clonotypes with MiXCR, one entry per CDR3 protein. The sample holds about 33,000 distinct CDR3 sequences, about 1.6% seen once. Sequencing was done on a sample of PBMCs. These receptor sequences come from a woman in her 30s with multiple sclerosis.

Ten or more counts support this clonotype. The chain links TRBV2 to TRBJ1-1; D possibly corresponds to TRBD1 (6 bases). CDR1 SNHLY and CDR2 FYNNEI come from the germline V gene. V was cut by 6 bases and J by 6 bases, with 11 bases left in between. The CDR3 is made up of 12 amino acids. The CDR3 region is CASRLQGSEAFF. In DNA, the CDR3 is TGTGCCAGCAGGCTACAGGGATCTGAAGCTTTCTTT. The whole variable domain, filled in from reference TRBV2 and TRBJ1-1, reads EPEVTQTPSHQVTQMGQEVILRCVPISNHLYFYWYRQILGQKVEFLVSFYNNEISEKSEIFDDQFSVERPDGSNFTLKIRSTKLEDSAMYFCASRLQGSEAFFGQGTRLTVV.

This clonotype has ten or more counts. The rearrangement joins TRBV20-1 to TRBJ2-4; tentatively, D is TRBD2 (5 bases). The length of the CDR3 is 13 residues. CDR1 and CDR2 from the germline V gene are DFQATT and SNEGSKA (reference sequence). V was shortened by 5 bases and J by 7 bases, with 15 bases between the two germline ends. The CDR3 region has the DNA TGCAGTGCTGCCGGCGGGCCAGAGAACATTCAGTACTTC. This translates into CSAAGGPENIQYF.

This clonotype was seen ten or more times. The chain joins TRBV5-6 to TRBJ1-1, with D hard to call. There are 15 residues in the CDR3. V lost 0 bases to trimming and J lost 7 bases, with 16 bases between them. Germline V gives CDR1 SGHDT, CDR2 YYEEEE. The CDR3 sequence is CASSLGSNILGEAFF. CDR3 nucleotide sequence: TGTGCCAGCAGCTTGGGTAGCAACATTCTCGGTGAAGCTTTCTTT.

This clonotype has a count of ten or more. V usage is TRBV5-1 and J usage is TRBJ2-1; 7 bases match TRBD1. V was pared by 2 bases and J by 1 base, with 6 bases of the junction left unmatched. CDR3 length equals 16 residues. CDR1 and CDR2 from the germline V gene are SGHRS and YFSETQ. CDR3 in DNA: TGCGCCAGCAGCTTAAACAGGGGTTCTTCCTACAATGAGCAGTTCTTC. Translated, it gives CASSLNRGSSYNEQFF.

This clonotype was observed at least ten times. The chain recombines TRBV20-1 with TRBJ2-1; 10 nucleotides align to TRBD2. Germline CDR1 and CDR2: DFQATT and SNEGSKA (reference sequence). Trimming removed 6 bases from V and 9 bases from J; junction bases left unmatched: 8. This CDR3 contains 13 residues. The CDR3 loop is CSAPGTSDSEQFF. CDR3 DNA: TGCAGTGCACCCGGGACTAGCGACAGTGAGCAGTTCTTC.

This clonotype was detected many times. The genes are TRBV7-2 and TRBJ1-5; no firm D call. V was cut by 5 bases and J by 7 bases, with 12 bases left in between. The CDR3 is 13 residues long. Germline lookup yields CDR1 SGHTA and CDR2 FQGNSA. The CDR3 nucleotides are TGTGCCAGCAGCCCCTCCTTTTCGCAGCCCCAGCATTTT. It translates to CASSPSFSQPQHF.

Only a few counts were recorded for this clonotype. A clone one base away is much larger, so this may be a read error. The chain is built from TRBV12-3 or TRBV12-4 and TRBJ2-7, with TRBD2 matching over 7 bases. The CDR3 extends over 15 amino acids. V lost 6 bases and J lost 1; bases outside the gene matches: 9. The CDR3 loop is CASRDWRGSSYEQYF. The CDR3 DNA sequence: TGTGCCAGCAGAGACTGGCGGGGGAGTTCCTACGAGCAGTACTTC.

This clonotype was observed many times. CDR3 in DNA: TGTGCCAGCAGCCCAAAGGATGAGCAGTTCTTC. Protein sequence: CASSPKDEQFF. The rearrangement links TRBV6-6 to TRBJ2-1; D remains ambiguous. Germline V gene lookup returns CDR1 MNHNY and CDR2 SVGAGI (reference sequence). The V end was cut by 6 bases, the J end by 8 bases, with 8 bases between. This CDR3 has 11 amino acids.

At least ten counts were recorded for this clonotype. The rearrangement links TRBV12-3 or TRBV12-4 to TRBJ1-1; TRBD1 is a possible D gene (6 bases). The CDR3 sequence is 15 residues long. The V and J ends lost 4 bases and 2 bases respectively, with 14 bases between them. CDR3 sequence reads: CASSSPRTANTEAFF. The CDR3, as DNA: TGTGCCAGCAGTTCCCCTCGGACAGCAAACACTGAAGCTTTCTTT.

This clonotype was counted at least ten times. This chain uses TRBV7-2 with TRBJ2-2; D is undetermined. The ends were cut back, 8 bases at V and 7 bases at J, with 14 bases in the middle. The CDR3 extends over 13 amino acids. Germline-derived CDR1 and CDR2 are SGHTA and FQGNSA. CDR3 amino acids: CASGSATGGELFF. The CDR3 coding sequence is TGTGCCAGCGGCTCCGCCACGGGCGGGGAGCTGTTTTTT.

This clonotype was seen repeatedly, ten times or more. This chain joins TRBV7-6 and TRBJ2-3; tentatively, D is TRBD2 (5 bases). Trimming pared 0 bases from V and 0 bases from J, leaving 13 bases between. This CDR3 has 17 amino acids. Germline-derived CDR1 and CDR2 are SGHVS and FNYEAQ. The CDR3 DNA reads as TGTGCCAGCAGCTTAGCGTGGTCGGGGTCTAGCACAGATACGCAGTATTTT. It codes for CASSLAWSGSSTDTQYF.

This clonotype has ten or more counts. This chain links TRBV5-4 with TRBJ2-7, with D perhaps matching TRBD2 (6 bases). Trimming removed 6 bases at V and 2 bases at J, with 15 bases between. The CDR3 runs to 14 residues. The germline gives CDR1 SGHNT, CDR2 YYREEE (reference sequence). This chain's CDR3 is CASTSLGGTYEQYF. The CDR3 nucleotides read TGTGCCAGCACCTCCCTGGGGGGAACCTACGAGCAGTACTTC.

This clonotype occurred many times. The V and J genes are TRBV10-3 and TRBJ2-4, with 9 bases fitting TRBD1. Per germline, CDR1 ENHRY and CDR2 SYGVKD. The CDR3 has 20 amino acids. V gave up 0 bases and J gave up 1 base; unmatched junction bases: 13. CDR3 DNA: TGTGCCATCAGTGAGTCGGGGACAGGGCCTACCTTTAACGCCAAAAACATTCAGTACTTC. Translated: CAISESGTGPTFNAKNIQYF.

This clonotype was picked up many times. The chain joins TRBV20-1 to TRBJ1-3, with TRBD1 matching over 7 bases. V was clipped by 6 bases and J by 0 bases; unmatched bases: 5. This CDR3 contains 14 residues. Per the germline V gene, CDR1 is DFQATT and CDR2 is SNEGSKA (reference sequence). CDR3 nucleotide sequence: TGCAGTGCGAGACAGGGCGCCTCTGGAAACACCATATATTTT. The encoded protein is CSARQGASGNTIYF.

This clonotype appeared many times. CDR3 in amino acids: CSARDPKTYEQYF. CDR3 DNA: TGCAGTGCTAGAGATCCGAAAACCTACGAGCAGTACTTC. The genes are TRBV20-1 and TRBJ2-7, with D hard to call. Germline V gene sequence: CDR1 DFQATT, CDR2 SNEGSKA (reference sequence). This CDR3 is 13 amino acids long. Trimming left V 0 bases short and J 2 bases short, with 8 bases between.

This clonotype was seen many times. The rearrangement joins TRBV7-2 to TRBJ1-2; unclear D gene. The germline V gene has CDR1 SGHTA and CDR2 FQGNSA. The CDR3 is 15 residues long. V was trimmed by 5 bases and J by 1 base, leaving 14 bases between them. CDR3 DNA sequence: TGTGCCAGCAGCCTCCCTCCCCGGGTTAACTATGGCTACACCTTC. It codes for CASSLPPRVNYGYTF.

Ten or more counts support this clonotype. This chain uses TRBV29-1 with TRBJ1-1; D may be TRBD1 (6 bases). The CDR3 is 12 amino acids. Germline V gene lookup returns CDR1 SQVTM and CDR2 ANQGSEA. Trimming left V 2 bases short and J 8 bases short, with 12 bases between. The CDR3 region is CSVEIRGAEAFF. The CDR3 DNA reads as TGCAGCGTTGAAATTCGGGGGGCCGAAGCTTTCTTT.

This clonotype was seen ten or more times. The rearrangement links TRBV7-8 to TRBJ1-5; D unclear. Trimming took off 2 bases at V and 0 bases at J, with 11 bases between the two ends. The CDR3 is 16 residues long. The germline V gene encodes CDR1 SGHVS and CDR2 FQNEAQ. The CDR3 here is CASSLYAPNSNQPQHF. The CDR3 region has the DNA TGTGCCAGCAGCTTATATGCCCCAAATAGCAATCAGCCCCAGCATTTT.

The sample holds many counts of this clonotype. The chain couples TRBV9 to TRBJ2-2; 8 bases map to TRBD2. With V trimmed by 3 bases and J by 2 bases, 3 bases remained unmatched. This CDR3 is built from 15 residues. Germline V gives CDR1 SGDLS, CDR2 YYNGEE. The CDR3 reads CASSARGANTGELFF. The CDR3 coding sequence is TGTGCCAGCAGCGCGCGGGGGGCTAACACCGGGGAGCTGTTTTTT.

This clonotype was seen many times. The CDR3, as DNA: TGTGCCAGCAGCGACGGGCAGTCCGGAGAGACCCAGTACTTC. Amino acid sequence: CASSDGQSGETQYF. V and J are TRBV6-6 and TRBJ2-5, with D unclear. This CDR3 spans 14 amino acids. CDR1 is MNHNY and CDR2 is SVGAGI in the germline V gene (reference sequence). V was cut by 6 bases and J by 4 bases, with 15 bases left in between.

This clonotype came up many times. This chain links TRBV15 with TRBJ2-6; D not resolved. V lost 5 bases to trimming and J lost 0 bases, with 8 bases between them. The V gene's germline CDR1 is LNHNV and CDR2 YYDKDF (reference sequence). The CDR3 is 15 residues long. CDR3: CATSPGRSGANVLTF. The DNA of the CDR3 is TGTGCCACCAGCCCCGGCCGCTCTGGGGCCAACGTCCTGACTTTC. Based on the CDR3 plus reference TRBV15 and TRBJ2-6, the full variable domain is DAMVIQNPRYQVTQFGKPVTLSCSQTLNHNVMYWYQQKSSQAPKLLFHYYDKDFNNEADTPDNFQSRRPNTSFCFLDIRSPGLGDTAMYLCATSPGRSGANVLTFGAGSRLTVL.

This clonotype was observed at least ten times. The genes are TRBV21-1 and TRBJ1-2. TRBV21-1 is a pseudogene segment. The CDR3 runs to 17 residues. The CDR3 region has the DNA TGTGCCAGCAGCGCGGCTGGAGATAATAAGGCTAACTATGGCTACACCTTC. Protein product: CASSAAGDNKANYGYTF.

At least ten counts were recorded for this clonotype. The chain combines TRBV7-9 with TRBJ1-6; D unclear. The germline gives CDR1 SEHNR, CDR2 FQNEAQ (reference sequence). Trimming took off 1 base at V and 4 bases at J, with 5 bases between the two ends. CDR3 length equals 14 residues. In DNA form, the CDR3 reads TGTGCCAGCAGCTTAGAAGGTTATAATTCACCCCTCCACTTT. Its translation is CASSLEGYNSPLHF.

This clonotype was detected many times. The chain links TRBV10-3 to TRBJ2-2, with a tentative D call TRBD2 (6 bases). The CDR3 has 14 residues. CDR1 ENHRY and CDR2 SYGVKD come from the germline V gene. The V end lost 0 bases, the J end lost 5 bases, and 7 bases lay between the germline ends. Here the CDR3 reads CAISESGGTGELFF. The CDR3 bases are TGTGCCATCAGTGAGTCGGGAGGAACCGGGGAGCTGTTTTTT.

This clonotype has a count of ten or more. The genes are TRBV7-9 and TRBJ2-1; 11 bases are a match to TRBD1. Per the germline V gene, CDR1 is SEHNR and CDR2 is FQNEAQ (reference sequence). The CDR3 spans 18 residues. With 5 bases clipped from V and 0 bases from J, the junction kept 9 bases outside the gene matches. Written as DNA, the CDR3 is TGTGCCAGCAGCCGAGGGACAGGGGGAACTTTCTCCTACAATGAGCAGTTCTTC. Translating gives CASSRGTGGTFSYNEQFF.

This clonotype showed up many times. The rearrangement links TRBV15 to TRBJ1-1; D remains ambiguous. The CDR3 extends over 14 amino acids. V was clipped by 0 bases and J by 1 base, with 6 bases between them. Germline V lookup: CDR1 LNHNV, CDR2 YYDKDF (reference sequence). The CDR3 loop reads CATSREDTNTEAFF. DNA for the CDR3: TGTGCCACCAGCAGAGAAGACACGAACACTGAAGCTTTCTTT.

This clonotype showed up many times. CDR3 coding DNA: TGTGCCAGCAGCGTACGGGGGATCGGATCAGATACGCAGTATTTT. This gives the protein CASSVRGIGSDTQYF. The chain recombines TRBV9 with TRBJ2-3, with a possible D match to TRBD2 (6 bases). V lost 1 base to trimming and J lost 4 bases, with 13 bases between them. Germline V lookup: CDR1 SGDLS, CDR2 YYNGEE. The CDR3 extends over 15 amino acids.

Ten or more counts support this clonotype. This chain joins TRBV5-5 and TRBJ2-5; D uncertain. Germline lookup yields CDR1 SGHKS and CDR2 YYEKEE (reference sequence). The CDR3 totals 14 residues. V gave up 4 bases and J gave up 2 bases, with 12 bases separating them. CDR3 residues: CASSGVGRQETQYF. In nucleotides, the CDR3 is TGTGCCAGCAGCGGCGTGGGTCGACAAGAGACCCAGTACTTC.

The table lists this clonotype with many counts. The CDR3, as DNA: TGTGCCAGCAGTGACACAGGGGCTAGCACAGATACGCAGTATTTT. As protein: CASSDTGASTDTQYF. The V and J genes are TRBV6-1 and TRBJ2-3; 7 bases are shared with TRBD1. The CDR3 has 15 amino acids. Trimming removed 3 bases from V and 0 bases from J; junction bases left unmatched: 3. Germline CDR1 and CDR2: MNHNS and SASEGT.